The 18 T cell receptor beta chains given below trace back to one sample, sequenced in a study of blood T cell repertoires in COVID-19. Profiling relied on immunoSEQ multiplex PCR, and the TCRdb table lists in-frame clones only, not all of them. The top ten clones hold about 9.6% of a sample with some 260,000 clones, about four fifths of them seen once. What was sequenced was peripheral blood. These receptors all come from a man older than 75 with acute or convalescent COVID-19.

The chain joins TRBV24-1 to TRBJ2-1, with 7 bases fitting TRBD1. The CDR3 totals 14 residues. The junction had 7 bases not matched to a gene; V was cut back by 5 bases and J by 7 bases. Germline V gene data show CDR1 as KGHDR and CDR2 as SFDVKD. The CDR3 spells CATSVDRPTNEQFF. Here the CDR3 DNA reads TGTGCCACCAGTGTGGACAGGCCCACGAATGAGCAGTTCTTC.

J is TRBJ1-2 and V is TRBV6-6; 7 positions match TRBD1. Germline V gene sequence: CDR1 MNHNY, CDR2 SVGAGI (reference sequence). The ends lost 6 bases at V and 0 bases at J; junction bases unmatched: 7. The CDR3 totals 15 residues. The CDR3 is CASSRDSLPNYGYTF. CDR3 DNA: TGTGCCAGCAGCCGGGACAGCCTTCCTAACTATGGCTACACCTTC.

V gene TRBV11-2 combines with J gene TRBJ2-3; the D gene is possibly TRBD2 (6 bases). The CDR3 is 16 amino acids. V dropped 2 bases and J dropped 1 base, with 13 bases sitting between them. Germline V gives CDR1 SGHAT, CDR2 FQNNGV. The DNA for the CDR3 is TGTGCCAGCAGCTTAAGCCGCGGGGTCCGCACAGATACGCAGTATTTT. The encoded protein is CASSLSRGVRTDTQYF.

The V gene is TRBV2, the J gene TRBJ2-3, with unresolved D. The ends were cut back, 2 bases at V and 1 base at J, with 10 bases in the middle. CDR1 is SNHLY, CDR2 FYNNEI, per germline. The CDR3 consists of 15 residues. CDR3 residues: CASSEKQIRTDTQYF. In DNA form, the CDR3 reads TGTGCCAGCAGTGAAAAACAGATACGCACAGATACGCAGTATTTT.

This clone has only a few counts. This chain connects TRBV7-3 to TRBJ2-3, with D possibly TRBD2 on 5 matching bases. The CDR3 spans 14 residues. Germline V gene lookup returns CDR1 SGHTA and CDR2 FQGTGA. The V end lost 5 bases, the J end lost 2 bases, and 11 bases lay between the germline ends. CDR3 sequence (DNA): TGTGCCAGCAGCCCGGGGTCAGCCACAGATACGCAGTATTTT. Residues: CASSPGSATDTQYF.

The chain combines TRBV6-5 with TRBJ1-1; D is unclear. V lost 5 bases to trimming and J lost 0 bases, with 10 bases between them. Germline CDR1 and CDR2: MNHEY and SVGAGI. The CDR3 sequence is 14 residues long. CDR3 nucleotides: TGTGCCAGCAGTCCTCGAGGCCTGAACACTGAAGCTTTCTTT. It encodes CASSPRGLNTEAFF.

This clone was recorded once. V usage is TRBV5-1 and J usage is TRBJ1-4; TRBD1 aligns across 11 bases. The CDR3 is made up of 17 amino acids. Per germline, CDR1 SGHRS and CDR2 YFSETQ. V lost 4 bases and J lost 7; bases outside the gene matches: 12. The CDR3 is CASSPRWTGGVGEKLFF. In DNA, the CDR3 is TGCGCCAGCAGCCCTAGATGGACAGGGGGCGTAGGTGAAAAACTGTTTTTT.

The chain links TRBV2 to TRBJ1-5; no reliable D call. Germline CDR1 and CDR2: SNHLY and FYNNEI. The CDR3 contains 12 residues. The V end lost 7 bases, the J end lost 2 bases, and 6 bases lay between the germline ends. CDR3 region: CASTGRNQPQHF. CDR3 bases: TGTGCCAGCACTGGGCGCAATCAGCCCCAGCATTTT. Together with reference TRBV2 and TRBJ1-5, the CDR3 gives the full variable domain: EPEVTQTPSHQVTQMGQEVILRCVPISNHLYFYWYRQILGQKVEFLVSFYNNEISEKSEIFDDQFSVERPDGSNFTLKIRSTKLEDSAMYFCASTGRNQPQHFGDGTRLSIL.

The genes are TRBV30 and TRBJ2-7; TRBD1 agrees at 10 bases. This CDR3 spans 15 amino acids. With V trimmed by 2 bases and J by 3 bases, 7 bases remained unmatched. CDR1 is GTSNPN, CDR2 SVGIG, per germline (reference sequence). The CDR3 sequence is CAWSTPGQGLYEQYF. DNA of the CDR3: TGTGCCTGGAGTACACCGGGACAGGGGCTCTACGAGCAGTACTTC.

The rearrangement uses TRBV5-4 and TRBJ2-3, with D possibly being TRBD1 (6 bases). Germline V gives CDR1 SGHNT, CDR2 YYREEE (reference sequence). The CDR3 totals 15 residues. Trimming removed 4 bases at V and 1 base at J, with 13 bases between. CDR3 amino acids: CASSTKGVGTDTQYF. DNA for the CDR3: TGTGCCAGCAGCACTAAGGGGGTTGGCACAGATACGCAGTATTTT.

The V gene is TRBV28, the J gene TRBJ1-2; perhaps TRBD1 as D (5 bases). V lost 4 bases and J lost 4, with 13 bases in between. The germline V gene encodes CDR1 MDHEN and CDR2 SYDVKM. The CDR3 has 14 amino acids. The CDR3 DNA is TGTGCCAGCAGTTACCCAGGAGGGGTCTATGGCTACACCTTC. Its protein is CASSYPGGVYGYTF.

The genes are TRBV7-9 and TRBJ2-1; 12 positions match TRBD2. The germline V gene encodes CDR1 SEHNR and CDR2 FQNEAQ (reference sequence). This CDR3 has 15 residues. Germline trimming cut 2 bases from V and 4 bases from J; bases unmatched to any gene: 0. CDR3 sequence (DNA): TGTGCCAGCAGCTTACTAGCGGGAGGGTACAATGAGCAGTTCTTC. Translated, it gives CASSLLAGGYNEQFF.

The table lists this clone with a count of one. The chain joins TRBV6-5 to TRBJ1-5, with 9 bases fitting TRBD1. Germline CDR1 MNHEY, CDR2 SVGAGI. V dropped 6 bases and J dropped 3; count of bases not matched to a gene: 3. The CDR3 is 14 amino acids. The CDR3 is CASSLQGANQPQHF. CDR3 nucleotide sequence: TGTGCCAGCAGCCTACAGGGGGCCAATCAGCCCCAGCATTTT.

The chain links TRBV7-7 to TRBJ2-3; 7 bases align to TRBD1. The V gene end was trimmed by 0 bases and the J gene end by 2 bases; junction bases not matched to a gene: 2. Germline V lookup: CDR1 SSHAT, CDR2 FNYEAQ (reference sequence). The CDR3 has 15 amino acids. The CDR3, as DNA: TGTGCCAGCAGCTTAGCAGGGGGCAACACAGATACGCAGTATTTT. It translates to CASSLAGGNTDTQYF.

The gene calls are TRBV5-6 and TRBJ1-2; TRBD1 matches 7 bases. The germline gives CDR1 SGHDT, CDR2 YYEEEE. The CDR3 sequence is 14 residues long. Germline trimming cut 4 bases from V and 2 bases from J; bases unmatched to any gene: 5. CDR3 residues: CASSPGTENYGYTF. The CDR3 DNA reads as TGTGCCAGCAGCCCTGGGACAGAGAACTATGGCTACACCTTC.

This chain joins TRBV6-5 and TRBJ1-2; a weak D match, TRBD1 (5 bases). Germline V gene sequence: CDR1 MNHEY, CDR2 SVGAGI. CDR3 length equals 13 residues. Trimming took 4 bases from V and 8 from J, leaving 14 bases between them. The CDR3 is CASSSPGLGGYTF. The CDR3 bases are TGTGCCAGCAGTTCCCCAGGGCTGGGAGGCTACACCTTC.

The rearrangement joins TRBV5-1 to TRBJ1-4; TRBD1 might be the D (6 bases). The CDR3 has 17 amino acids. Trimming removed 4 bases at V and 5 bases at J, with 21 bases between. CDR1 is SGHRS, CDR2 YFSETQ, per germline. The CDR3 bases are TGCGCCAGCAGCCCGTTAAAGGGGGAGGGTTTAAATGAAAAACTGTTTTTT. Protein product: CASSPLKGEGLNEKLFF.

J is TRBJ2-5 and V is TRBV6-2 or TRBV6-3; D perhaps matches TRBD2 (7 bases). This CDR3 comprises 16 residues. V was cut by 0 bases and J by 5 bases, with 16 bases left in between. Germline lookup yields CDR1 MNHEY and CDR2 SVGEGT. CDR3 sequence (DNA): TGTGCCAGCAGTTACTCGGGGGGGCCGGGGATTGAGACCCAGTACTTC. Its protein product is CASSYSGGPGIETQYF.